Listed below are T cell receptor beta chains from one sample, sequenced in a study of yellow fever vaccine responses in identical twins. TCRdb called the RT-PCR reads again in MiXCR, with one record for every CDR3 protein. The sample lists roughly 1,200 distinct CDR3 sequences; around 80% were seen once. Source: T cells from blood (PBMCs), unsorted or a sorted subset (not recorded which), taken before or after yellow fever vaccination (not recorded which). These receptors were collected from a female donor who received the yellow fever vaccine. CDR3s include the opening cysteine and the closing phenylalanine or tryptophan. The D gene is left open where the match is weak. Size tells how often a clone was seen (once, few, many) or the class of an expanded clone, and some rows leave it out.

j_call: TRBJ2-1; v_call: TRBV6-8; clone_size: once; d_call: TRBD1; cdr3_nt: TGTGCCAGCAGTTGGGGACAGGGGGCGTACAATGAGCAGTTCTTC; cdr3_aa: CASSWGQGAYNEQFF
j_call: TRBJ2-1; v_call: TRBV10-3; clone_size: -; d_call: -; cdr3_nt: TGTGCCATCAGTGAGTCAGGGGCCTTAGGTAATGAGCAGTTCTTC; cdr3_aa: CAISESGALGNEQFF
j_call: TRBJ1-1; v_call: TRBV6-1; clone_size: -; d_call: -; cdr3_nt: TGTGCCAGCAGACGGCAGGCGAACACTGAAGCTTTCTTT; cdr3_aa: CASRRQANTEAFF
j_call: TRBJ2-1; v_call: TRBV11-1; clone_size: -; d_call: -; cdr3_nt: TGTGCCAGCAGCTTATGGACAGACAGCTCCTACAATGAGCAGTTCTTC; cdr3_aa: CASSLWTDSSYNEQFF
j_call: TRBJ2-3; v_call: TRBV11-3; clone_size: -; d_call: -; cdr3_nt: TGTGCCAGCAGCTTTACCAGCAACACAGATACGCAGTATTTT; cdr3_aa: CASSFTSNTDTQYF
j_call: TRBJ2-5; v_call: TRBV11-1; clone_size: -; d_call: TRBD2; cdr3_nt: TGTGCCAGCACCGGGGGGGAATTGGCACAAGAGACCCAGTACTTC; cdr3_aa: CASTGGELAQETQYF
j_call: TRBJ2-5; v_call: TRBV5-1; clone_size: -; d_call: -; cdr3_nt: TGCGCCAGCAGATTGGGGGGATACCAAGAGACCCAGTACTTC; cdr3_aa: CASRLGGYQETQYF
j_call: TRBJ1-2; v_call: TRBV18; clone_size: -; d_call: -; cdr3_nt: TGTGCCAGCTCACCTGGTTATGGCTACACCTTC; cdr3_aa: CASSPGYGYTF
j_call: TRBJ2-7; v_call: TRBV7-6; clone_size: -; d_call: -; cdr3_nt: TGTGCCAGCAGCCCCGGACTACTCGAGCAGTACTTC; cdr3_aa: CASSPGLLEQYF
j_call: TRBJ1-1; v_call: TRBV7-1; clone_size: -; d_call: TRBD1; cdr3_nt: TGTGCCAGCAGCTCCGCAGGGGGCGGCACTGAAGCTTTCTTT; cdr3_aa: CASSSAGGGTEAFF
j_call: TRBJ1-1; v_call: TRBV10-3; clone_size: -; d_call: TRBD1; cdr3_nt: TGTGCCATCAAGACCGGGACAGGGGGCGTAGCTTTCTTT; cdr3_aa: CAIKTGTGGVAFF
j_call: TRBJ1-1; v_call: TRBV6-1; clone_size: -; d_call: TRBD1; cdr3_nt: TGTGCCAGCAGTACCGGGACAGGAGCTTTCTTT; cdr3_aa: CASSTGTGAFF
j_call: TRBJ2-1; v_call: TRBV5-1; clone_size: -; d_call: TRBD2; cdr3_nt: TGCGCCAGCAGCTTGGCTCTAGCGGGTCTCAACCATGAGCAGTTCTTC; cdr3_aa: CASSLALAGLNHEQFF
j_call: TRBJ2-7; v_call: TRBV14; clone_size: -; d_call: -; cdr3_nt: TGTGCCAGCAGCGCAGGAGCCTACGAGCAGTACTTC; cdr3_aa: CASSAGAYEQYF
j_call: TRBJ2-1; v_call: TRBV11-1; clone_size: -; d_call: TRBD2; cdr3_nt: TGTGCCAGCAGCTTAGGGACTAGCTCCTACAATGAGCAGTTCTTC; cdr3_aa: CASSLGTSSYNEQFF
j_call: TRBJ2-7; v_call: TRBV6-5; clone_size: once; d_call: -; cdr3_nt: TGTGCCAGCAGTTACTCATGGGGCCTATCCTACGAGCAGTACTTC; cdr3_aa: CASSYSWGLSYEQYF
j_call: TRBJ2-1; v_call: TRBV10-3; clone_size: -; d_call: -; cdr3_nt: TGTGCCATCAGTAGCGGGTTGCATTGGGTTGAGCAGTTCTTC; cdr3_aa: CAISSGLHWVEQFF
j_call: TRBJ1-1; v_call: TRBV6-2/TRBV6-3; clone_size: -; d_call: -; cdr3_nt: TGTGCCAGCAGTTACTCTGGGGGATGGACAGAAGCTTTCTTT; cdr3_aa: CASSYSGGWTEAFF
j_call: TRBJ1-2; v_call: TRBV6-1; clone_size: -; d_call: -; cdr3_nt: TGTGCCAGCAGGGCCCCGGTCGACTATGGCTACACCTTC; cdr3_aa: CASRAPVDYGYTF
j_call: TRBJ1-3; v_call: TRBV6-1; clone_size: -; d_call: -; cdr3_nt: TGTGCCAGCAGGAGGATCTCTGGAAACACCATATATTTT; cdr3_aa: CASRRISGNTIYF
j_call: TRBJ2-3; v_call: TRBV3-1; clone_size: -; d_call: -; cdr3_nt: TGTGCCAGCAGCCAAGAGGCAGCCCCCTATTTT; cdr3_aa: CASSQEAAPYF
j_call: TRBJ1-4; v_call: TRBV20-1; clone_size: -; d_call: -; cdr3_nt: TGCAGTGCTATCTTAGGGGGTTTTAATGAAAAACTGTTTTTT; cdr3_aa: CSAILGGFNEKLFF
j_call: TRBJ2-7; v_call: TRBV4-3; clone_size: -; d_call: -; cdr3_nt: TGCGCCAGCAGCCAAACGACAGACCCCTCCTACGAGCAGTACTTC; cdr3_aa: CASSQTTDPSYEQYF
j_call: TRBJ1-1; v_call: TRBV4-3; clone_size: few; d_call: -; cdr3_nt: TGCGCCAGCAGCCAAGGGGCTAAACTCATGAACACTGAAGCTTTCTTT; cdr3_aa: CASSQGAKLMNTEAFF
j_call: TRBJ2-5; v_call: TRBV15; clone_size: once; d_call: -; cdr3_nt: TGTGCCACCAGCAGAGCCACCTCCCCGGGGCAAGAGACCCAGTACTTC; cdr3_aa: CATSRATSPGQETQYF
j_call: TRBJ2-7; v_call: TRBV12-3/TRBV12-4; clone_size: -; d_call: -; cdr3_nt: TGTGCCAGCAGTTTTACCTCGGGCCGGCTCCACGAGCAGTACTTC; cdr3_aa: CASSFTSGRLHEQYF
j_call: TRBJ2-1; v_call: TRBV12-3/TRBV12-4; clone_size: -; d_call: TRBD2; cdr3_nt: TGTGCCAGCAGTTCCCGGACTAGCCACTCCTACAATGAGCAGTTCTTC; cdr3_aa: CASSSRTSHSYNEQFF
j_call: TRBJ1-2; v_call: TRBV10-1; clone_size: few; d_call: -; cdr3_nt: TGCGCCAGCAGTGAACGGGTGGACTATGGCTACACCTTC; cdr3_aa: CASSERVDYGYTF
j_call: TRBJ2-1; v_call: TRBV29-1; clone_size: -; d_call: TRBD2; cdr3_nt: TGCAGCGGATCAGCTGCGGGAGGCTACAATGAGCAGTTCTTC; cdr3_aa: CSGSAAGGYNEQFF
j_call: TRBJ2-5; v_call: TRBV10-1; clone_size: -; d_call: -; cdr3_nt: TGCGCCAGCAGTGACCCGCACCCCGGGGCCTTCCAAGAGACCCAGTACTTC; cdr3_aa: CASSDPHPGAFQETQYF
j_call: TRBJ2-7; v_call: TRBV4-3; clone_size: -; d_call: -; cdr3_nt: TGCGCCAGCAGCCAAGACTGGTCCTACGAGCAGTACTTC; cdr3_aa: CASSQDWSYEQYF
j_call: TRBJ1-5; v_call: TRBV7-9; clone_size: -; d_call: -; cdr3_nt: TGTGCCAGCAGCTTAAGCCTCCCAGGGCAGCCCCAGCATTTT; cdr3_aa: CASSLSLPGQPQHF
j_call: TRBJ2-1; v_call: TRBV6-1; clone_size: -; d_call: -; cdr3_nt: TGTGCCAGCAGACAGGGTACCTACAATGAGCAGTTCTTC; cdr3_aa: CASRQGTYNEQFF
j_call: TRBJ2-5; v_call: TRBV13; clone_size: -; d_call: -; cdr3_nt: TGTGCCAGCGCCGATGAAGACACTCAAGAGACCCAGTACTTC; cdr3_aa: CASADEDTQETQYF
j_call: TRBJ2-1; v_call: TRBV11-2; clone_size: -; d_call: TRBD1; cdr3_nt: TGTGCCAGCAGCCCCCGGGACAGGTTAAATGAGCAGTTCTTC; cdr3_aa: CASSPRDRLNEQFF
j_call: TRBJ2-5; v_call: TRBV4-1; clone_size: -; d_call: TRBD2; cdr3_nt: TGCGCCAGCAGCCAAGGGACTAGCCCCGAGACCCAGTACTTC; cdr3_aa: CASSQGTSPETQYF
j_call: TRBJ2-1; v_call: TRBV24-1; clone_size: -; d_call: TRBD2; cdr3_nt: TGTGCCACCAGTGATTGGGGACTAGCGGACAATGAGCAGTTCTTC; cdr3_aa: CATSDWGLADNEQFF
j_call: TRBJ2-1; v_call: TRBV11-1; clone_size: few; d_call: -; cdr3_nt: TGTGCCAGCGGGACGGGCTCCTACAATGAGCAGTTCTTC; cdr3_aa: CASGTGSYNEQFF
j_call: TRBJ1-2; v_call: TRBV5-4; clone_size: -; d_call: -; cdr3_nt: TGTGCCAGCAGCTTGTCAGGGCTGAATGGCTACACCTTC; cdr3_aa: CASSLSGLNGYTF
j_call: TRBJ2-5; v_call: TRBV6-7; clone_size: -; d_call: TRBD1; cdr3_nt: TGTGCCAGCAGGCCCCGACAGGGGTACCAAGAGACCCAGTACTTC; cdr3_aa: CASRPRQGYQETQYF
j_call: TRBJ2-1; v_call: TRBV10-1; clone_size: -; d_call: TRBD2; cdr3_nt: TGCGCCAGCAGTCAGACTAGCTTCCGGGGCGAGTTCTTC; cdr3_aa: CASSQTSFRGEFF
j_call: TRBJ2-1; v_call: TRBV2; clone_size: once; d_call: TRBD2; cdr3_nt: TGTGCCAGCAGGGCATCGCGGGAGGGCCTCAATGAGCAGTTCTTC; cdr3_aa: CASRASREGLNEQFF
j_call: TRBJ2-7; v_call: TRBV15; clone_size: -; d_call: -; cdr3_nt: TGTGCCACCAGCCCCAAGGGGGGTTCCCTTTCCTACGAGCAGTACTTC; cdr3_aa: CATSPKGGSLSYEQYF
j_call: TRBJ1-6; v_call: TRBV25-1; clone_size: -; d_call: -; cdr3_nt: TGTGCCAGCAGCAGTGGGTCCTATAATTCACCCCTCCACTTT; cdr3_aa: CASSSGSYNSPLHF
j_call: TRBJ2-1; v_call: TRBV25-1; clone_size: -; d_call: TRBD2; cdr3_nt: TGTGCCAGCAGTCCGGGACTAGGCGGGATAAGCTCCTACAATGAGCAGTTCTTC; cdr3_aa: CASSPGLGGISSYNEQFF
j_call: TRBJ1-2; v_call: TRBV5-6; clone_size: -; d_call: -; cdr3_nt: TGTGCCAGCAGCTTGGCTGCGGGGGCTGGCTACACCTTC; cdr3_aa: CASSLAAGAGYTF